These 27 T cell receptor beta chains were all obtained from the same sample, sequenced in a study of blood T cell repertoires in COVID-19. Clones were read by immunoSEQ multiplex PCR, and TCRdb kept only the in-frame ones, dropping some. Of more than 200,000 clones in the sample, 70% to 90% are singletons; the top ten hold 3% to 3.5%. Sequencing was performed on peripheral blood. Every receptor here comes from a man aged 18 to 35 with active or convalescent COVID-19.

This chain links TRBV9 with TRBJ1-1; no reliable D call. This CDR3 is 14 amino acids long. Germline values: CDR1 SGDLS, CDR2 YYNGEE. V shed 0 bases and J shed 5 bases, with 11 bases lying between them. The CDR3 here is CASSVAPEGTEAFF. In nucleotides, the CDR3 is TGTGCCAGCAGCGTAGCTCCGGAGGGAACTGAAGCTTTCTTT.

The J gene is TRBJ2-7, the V gene TRBV9; 9 nucleotides match TRBD2. The CDR3 is 15 residues long. Germline CDR1 SGDLS, CDR2 YYNGEE. V trimming: 0 bases; J trimming: 3 bases; junction bases outside the gene matches: 4. The CDR3 DNA follows: TGTGCCAGCAGCGTAGAAGCGGGGGGTGTCTACGAGCAGTACTTC. Translation: CASSVEAGGVYEQYF. The whole variable domain, filled in from reference TRBV9 and TRBJ2-7, reads DSGVTQTPKHLITATGQRVTLRCSPRSGDLSVYWYQQSLDQGLQFLIQYYNGEERAKGNILERFSAQQFPDLHSELNLSSLELGDSALYFCASSVEAGGVYEQYFGPGTRLTVT.

The V and J genes are TRBV28 and TRBJ1-5, with D unclear. The CDR3 runs 14 residues. Trimming took 2 bases from V and 2 from J, leaving 7 bases between them. CDR1 and CDR2 (germline): MDHEN, SYDVKM. CDR3 coding DNA: TGTGCCAGCAGTTTAGAACAACGCAATCAGCCCCAGCATTTT. This gives the protein CASSLEQRNQPQHF.

This clone appeared a few times. This chain links TRBV10-1 with TRBJ1-1; D is unresolved. This CDR3 contains 15 residues. Germline V gene lookup returns CDR1 WNHNN and CDR2 SYGVQD (reference sequence). Trimming took off 3 bases at V and 6 bases at J, with 17 bases between the two ends. CDR3 region: CASSDRGTGRAEAFF. In DNA, the CDR3 is TGCGCCAGCAGTGACCGGGGAACCGGGAGGGCTGAAGCTTTCTTT.

The chain has TRBV11-2 and TRBJ2-3; 9 nucleotides align to TRBD2. The ends lost 8 bases at V and 4 bases at J; junction bases unmatched: 16. This CDR3 has 17 residues. The germline gives CDR1 SGHAT, CDR2 FQNNGV. The chain's CDR3 is CASQPAAGGGGADTQYF. CDR3 DNA: TGTGCCAGCCAACCAGCAGCGGGGGGCGGAGGGGCAGATACGCAGTATTTT.

In regard to this clone: The identical CDR3 is also encoded by other nucleotide sequences in the sample. The chain combines TRBV15 with TRBJ1-2; the D gene is possibly TRBD1 (5 bases). Trimming took off 1 base at V and 8 bases at J, with 8 bases between the two ends. There are 12 residues in the CDR3. Germline-derived CDR1 and CDR2 are LNHNV and YYDKDF (reference sequence). CDR3 region: CATSRVQGGYTF. In DNA form, the CDR3 reads TGTGCCACCAGCAGAGTCCAGGGCGGCTACACCTTC.

This clone has a single count. This chain connects TRBV30 to TRBJ1-1, with a weak D call TRBD1 (5 bases). Germline CDR1 and CDR2: GTSNPN and SVGIG (reference sequence). V was shortened by 7 bases and J by 1 base, with 16 bases between the two germline ends. This CDR3 contains 14 residues. CDR3 residues: CASHWVRGNTEAFF. CDR3 in DNA: TGTGCCTCGCACTGGGTTAGGGGGAACACTGAAGCTTTCTTT.

This rearrangement joins TRBV27 to TRBJ2-2; the match to TRBD2 covers 8 bases. This CDR3 has 18 residues. V lost 2 bases to trimming and J lost 5 bases; unmatched junction nucleotides: 13. Germline values: CDR1 MNHEY, CDR2 SMNVEV (reference sequence). The CDR3 sequence: CASSLRSWAGGGTGELFF. The CDR3 region has the DNA TGTGCCAGCAGTTTAAGGTCCTGGGCGGGAGGTGGGACCGGGGAGCTGTTTTTT.

The rearrangement uses TRBV2 and TRBJ2-1; no firm D call. This CDR3 region has 12 residues. Between the trimmed V and J ends, which lost 3 bases and 4 bases, there was a span of 4 bases. The V gene's germline CDR1 is SNHLY and CDR2 FYNNEI. The DNA of the CDR3 is TGTGCCAGCAGTGAGGAGTACAATGAGCAGTTCTTC. This codes for CASSEEYNEQFF. Drawing the rest from reference TRBV2 and TRBJ2-1, the complete variable domain is EPEVTQTPSHQVTQMGQEVILRCVPISNHLYFYWYRQILGQKVEFLVSFYNNEISEKSEIFDDQFSVERPDGSNFTLKIRSTKLEDSAMYFCASSEEYNEQFFGPGTRLTVL.

This CDR3 is CASSQPRGGKNIQYF. The CDR3 nucleotides read TGTGCCAGCAGCCAACCGCGGGGGGGCAAAAACATTCAGTACTTC. The chain joins TRBV3-1 (or the pseudogene TRBV3-2) to TRBJ2-4; 9 nucleotides agree with TRBD2. Trimming cost V 2 bases and J 3 bases; bases outside gene matches: 2. Germline V CDR1 and CDR2: LGHDT, YNNKEL (reference sequence). This CDR3 has 15 residues.

This clone was seen many times. The genes are TRBV3-1 (or the pseudogene TRBV3-2) and TRBJ2-7; TRBD2 matches at 10 bases. The CDR3 loop spans 19 amino acids. V was clipped by 3 bases and J by 5 bases; unmatched bases: 19. Per the germline V gene, CDR1 is LGHDT and CDR2 is YNNKEL (reference sequence). CDR3 sequence (DNA): TGTGCCAGCAGCCAGGGTAGCGGGAGGAAAGTCGGCGCCGCCCACGAGCAGTACTTC. Protein sequence: CASSQGSGRKVGAAHEQYF.

The rearrangement joins TRBV28 to TRBJ1-1, with TRBD1 as a possible D gene (5 bases). This CDR3 spans 16 amino acids. Germline CDR1 and CDR2: MDHEN and SYDVKM. V gave up 2 bases and J gave up 1 base, with 14 bases separating them. CDR3 in DNA: TGTGCCAGCAGTTTAGGCGGGGGTAGGGCGAACACTGAAGCTTTCTTT. This gives the protein CASSLGGGRANTEAFF.

V usage is TRBV24-1 and J usage is TRBJ2-5; tentative D call: TRBD1 (6 bases). This CDR3 is 11 amino acids long. Per germline, CDR1 KGHDR and CDR2 SFDVKD. The germline V and J ends were trimmed by 9 bases and 5 bases, with 9 bases remaining between them. The CDR3, as DNA: TGTGCCACCGGGGGCCGGGAGACCCAGTACTTC. Its translation is CATGGRETQYF.

This sequence joins TRBV28 and TRBJ2-1, with D perhaps TRBD1 (5 bases). V was pared by 3 bases and J by 7 bases, with 10 bases between. Per the germline V gene, CDR1 is MDHEN and CDR2 is SYDVKM. CDR3 length equals 13 residues. As DNA, the CDR3 is TGTGCCAGCAGTTTCAAGGGGTGGAATGAGCAGTTCTTC. It encodes CASSFKGWNEQFF.

The rearrangement uses TRBV7-2 and TRBJ1-4; 7 nucleotides agree with TRBD1. Germline V gives CDR1 SGHTA, CDR2 FQGNSA. With 5 bases clipped from V and 15 bases from J, the junction kept 15 bases outside the gene matches. This CDR3 has 14 residues. The CDR3 nucleotides read TGTGCCAGCAGCGTTACAGGGGCGGTGGTTAATTTGTTTTTT. Translated: CASSVTGAVVNLFF.

The chain carries TRBV9 and TRBJ1-1; D is uncertain. The CDR3 spans 14 residues. Trimming took off 2 bases at V and 0 bases at J, with 8 bases between the two ends. The germline CDR1 and CDR2 sequences are SGDLS and YYNGEE. The CDR3 sequence: CASSVGEMNTEAFF. DNA of the CDR3: TGTGCCAGCAGCGTCGGTGAAATGAACACTGAAGCTTTCTTT. Supplemented by reference TRBV9 and TRBJ1-1, the full variable domain reads DSGVTQTPKHLITATGQRVTLRCSPRSGDLSVYWYQQSLDQGLQFLIQYYNGEERAKGNILERFSAQQFPDLHSELNLSSLELGDSALYFCASSVGEMNTEAFFGQGTRLTVV.

The rearrangement joins TRBV28 to TRBJ2-7; TRBD2 is a possible D gene (5 bases). The CDR3 sequence is 14 residues long. V was trimmed by 2 bases and J by 5 bases, leaving 13 bases between them. In germline, CDR1 is MDHEN, CDR2 SYDVKM. DNA of the CDR3: TGTGCCAGCAGTTTAAGTGGATACGGGGACGAGCAGTACTTC. Translation: CASSLSGYGDEQYF.

This clone was seen a handful of times. The chain uses TRBV7-8 and TRBJ2-5, with TRBD2 identical over 11 bases. Germline CDR1 SGHVS, CDR2 FQNEAQ. J lost 1 base, V lost 1 base, and 5 bases had no gene match. The CDR3 loop spans 17 amino acids. The chain's CDR3 is CASSLVLAGGLQETQYF. The CDR3 nucleotides read TGTGCCAGCAGCTTAGTATTAGCGGGAGGGCTCCAAGAGACCCAGTACTTC.

The CDR3 region has the DNA TGTGCCAGCACATGGAACACTGAAGCTTTCTTT. Its translation: CASTWNTEAFF. V is TRBV6-5 and J is TRBJ1-1; D is uncertain. This CDR3 contains 11 residues. The germline CDR1 and CDR2 sequences are MNHEY and SVGAGI. Deletions cut 7 bases from V and 1 base from J, with 4 bases between.

This clone turned up a few times. V gene TRBV27 combines with J gene TRBJ2-2; D is possibly TRBD2 (6 bases). The length of the CDR3 is 19 residues. V lost 2 bases, J lost 0 bases, and 19 bases lay in between. The germline V gene has CDR1 MNHEY and CDR2 SMNVEV (reference sequence). The CDR3 DNA is TGTGCCAGCAGTTTACGGTCTGGCGGGACTTACGCGAACACCGGGGAGCTGTTTTTT. Protein product: CASSLRSGGTYANTGELFF.

Of note for this clone: This may stem from a read error, because a much larger clone lies one nucleotide away. The chain couples TRBV21-1 to TRBJ2-7; the table's D call TRBD2 went unverified against the DNA. TRBV21-1 is a pseudogene. CDR3 size: 11 residues. The CDR3 DNA sequence: TGTGCCAGCAGCGAGACCTACGAGCAGTACTTC. Translation gives CASSETYEQYF.

V is TRBV13 and J is TRBJ2-1; 8 nucleotides match TRBD2. J gave up 8 bases and V 5 bases, and 11 bases lay outside the gene matches. Germline loops: CDR1 PRHDT, CDR2 FYEKMQ (reference sequence). The CDR3 loop spans 15 amino acids. The CDR3 DNA follows: TGTGCCAGCAGCCACAGCGGGGGCGGTGTCCATGAGCAGTTCTTC. Its protein product is CASSHSGGGVHEQFF.

The CDR3 sequence is CASSLVPGTRNSGYTF. In DNA, the CDR3 is TGTGCCAGCAGCTTAGTACCAGGTACCCGGAATTCTGGCTACACCTTC. The chain joins TRBV11-2 to TRBJ1-2; D is undetermined. CDR1 is SGHAT, CDR2 FQNNGV, per germline. This CDR3 is built from 16 residues. V lost 1 base, J lost 7 bases, and 19 bases lay in between.

The chain carries TRBV7-2 and TRBJ2-5; maybe TRBD1 (5 bases). The germline V and J ends were trimmed by 4 bases and 4 bases, with 10 bases remaining between them. Per the germline V gene, CDR1 is SGHTA and CDR2 is FQGNSA. The CDR3 has 13 amino acids. The CDR3 bases are TGTGCCAGCAGCTCCGACAGCGTAGAGACCCAGTACTTC. It specifies CASSSDSVETQYF.

The chain carries TRBV7-3 and TRBJ2-3; unclear D gene. The CDR3 contains 13 residues. V lost 4 bases and J 3 bases, leaving 8 bases between the germline ends. Germline V CDR1 and CDR2: SGHTA, FQGTGA. CDR3 nucleotides: TGTGCCAGCAGCTCCCGACTGACAGATACGCAGTATTTT. It translates to CASSSRLTDTQYF.

This clone was seen only a few times. This chain links TRBV29-1 with TRBJ1-2, with 7 positions matching TRBD1. V lost 0 bases to trimming and J lost 0 bases; unmatched junction nucleotides: 16. Germline V gives CDR1 SQVTM, CDR2 ANQGSEA. CDR3 length: 19 residues. In DNA, the CDR3 is TGCAGCGTTGAAGAGGTGATTAAGGACAGGAGGGGATCTAACTATGGCTACACCTTC. Translating it yields CSVEEVIKDRRGSNYGYTF.

This chain links TRBV15 with TRBJ1-5; 9 positions agree with TRBD1. V trimming: 5 bases; J trimming: 3 bases; junction bases outside the gene matches: 8. The CDR3 length is 16 residues. Per germline, CDR1 LNHNV and CDR2 YYDKDF (reference sequence). The CDR3 DNA sequence: TGTGCCACCAGCGCAAGACAGGGGGGTTCCAATCAGCCCCAGCATTTT. Protein: CATSARQGGSNQPQHF.